Following are 26 T cell receptor beta chains from one sample sequenced in a study of T cells after yellow fever vaccination. TCRdb analysed the 5' RACE reads with MiXCR anew, one entry per CDR3 protein. The table includes roughly 310,000 distinct CDR3 sequences, 8.7% detected once. The sample consisted of PBMCs, taken on the day of the first yellow fever vaccination. The receptors shown here come from a man aged 18 to 30 who received the YFV17D yellow fever vaccine.

This rearrangement joins TRBV29-1 to TRBJ1-2; the match to TRBD1 covers 7 bases. CDR3 size: 12 residues. Germline V gene sequence: CDR1 SQVTM, CDR2 ANQGSEA. Trimming at V came to 6 bases and at J to 2 bases, leaving 3 bases not matched to a gene. The chain's CDR3 is CSVEDRNYGYTF. In DNA form, the CDR3 reads TGCAGCGTGGAGGACAGGAACTATGGCTACACCTTC.

This clonotype has ten or more counts. The chain joins TRBV20-1 to TRBJ1-2, with D maybe TRBD1 (5 bases). Trimming cost V 0 bases and J 4 bases, with 15 bases left between them. This CDR3 is built from 15 residues. CDR1 and CDR2 from the germline V gene are DFQATT and SNEGSKA (reference sequence). CDR3 sequence: CSARDQGRERYGYTF. The CDR3 DNA is TGCAGTGCTAGAGATCAGGGCAGGGAGCGCTATGGCTACACCTTC.

The V and J genes are TRBV12-3 or TRBV12-4 and TRBJ2-5, with 7 nucleotides matching TRBD1. The CDR3 totals 15 residues. The junction had 6 bases not matched to a gene; V was cut back by 4 bases and J by 1 base. The CDR3 DNA follows: TGTGCCAGCAGTTCCCCACAGGGGCCCCAAGAGACCCAGTACTTC. Translation gives CASSSPQGPQETQYF.

The table lists this clonotype with a few counts. V gene TRBV7-9 combines with J gene TRBJ2-2; D is perhaps TRBD1 or TRBD2 (5 bases each). The germline gives CDR1 SEHNR, CDR2 FQNEAQ (reference sequence). V gave up 3 bases and J gave up 5 bases, with 13 bases separating them. The CDR3 is 15 amino acids. The chain's CDR3 is CASSLGRRKTGELFF. The CDR3 coding sequence is TGTGCCAGCAGCTTGGGACGGAGGAAAACCGGGGAGCTGTTTTTT.

The chain links TRBV2 to TRBJ2-7; D gene unclear. The V end lost 7 bases, the J end lost 0 bases, and 13 bases lay between the germline ends. The CDR3 is 14 amino acids. Germline V gene lookup returns CDR1 SNHLY and CDR2 FYNNEI. DNA for the CDR3: TGTGCCAGCAAATTAGAACAGAACTCCTACGAGCAGTACTTC. Translating gives CASKLEQNSYEQYF.

This clonotype was picked up a small number of times. The rearrangement joins TRBV29-1 to TRBJ1-5; 8 bases are shared with TRBD1. Germline V gene data show CDR1 as SQVTM and CDR2 as ANQGSEA. CDR3 length: 16 amino acids. With V trimmed by 4 bases and J by 0 bases, 8 bases remained unmatched. In DNA form, the CDR3 reads TGCAGCGTTGGGACAGGGAGTATCTCTAGCAATCAGCCCCAGCATTTT. Amino acids: CSVGTGSISSNQPQHF.

The J gene is TRBJ1-2, the V gene TRBV4-3; D gene unclear. Germline V gives CDR1 LGHNA, CDR2 YSLEER. This CDR3 contains 16 residues. Trimming left V 0 bases short and J 3 bases short, with 14 bases between. CDR3 in amino acids: CASSQDGDWGYYGYTF. CDR3 sequence (DNA): TGCGCCAGCAGCCAAGATGGGGATTGGGGATACTATGGCTACACCTTC.

The chain carries TRBV27 and TRBJ2-7; weak D call: TRBD1 (6 bases). Germline loops: CDR1 MNHEY, CDR2 SMNVEV (reference sequence). The CDR3 has 12 amino acids. The germline V and J ends were trimmed by 9 bases and 5 bases, with 14 bases remaining between them. The CDR3 spells CASRYRDHEQYF. CDR3 nucleotides: TGTGCCAGTCGATACAGGGATCACGAGCAGTACTTC.

The chain is built from TRBV7-9 and TRBJ1-2; a weak D match, TRBD1 (6 bases). Deletions cut 5 bases from V and 6 bases from J, with 16 bases between. This CDR3 region has 14 residues. Germline assignment: CDR1 SEHNR and CDR2 FQNEAQ (reference sequence). The CDR3 nucleotides read TGTGCCAGCAGCCAACAGGGACTGATCAATGGCTACACCTTC. It codes for CASSQQGLINGYTF.

The CDR3 DNA reads TGTGCCTGGAGCCGTCGGGCTGATGAAAAACTGTTTTTT. Its protein is CAWSRRADEKLFF. This chain connects TRBV30 to TRBJ1-4; the D is unclear. V was trimmed by 3 bases and J by 6 bases, leaving 11 bases between them. The CDR3 is 13 residues long. Per germline, CDR1 GTSNPN and CDR2 SVGIG (reference sequence).

This clonotype appeared a few times. DNA of the CDR3: TGCAGTGCTAGAATCAGGGGGAATGGGGGTTACGAGCAGTACTTC. Translated, it gives CSARIRGNGGYEQYF. The rearrangement uses TRBV20-1 and TRBJ2-7; 7 bases match TRBD1. The CDR3 is made up of 15 amino acids. In germline, CDR1 is DFQATT, CDR2 SNEGSKA (reference sequence). V dropped 2 bases and J dropped 4; count of bases not matched to a gene: 11.

This clonotype was observed a few times. The genes are TRBV7-2 and TRBJ2-1; D perhaps matches TRBD2 (5 bases). The V and J ends lost 1 base and 5 bases respectively, with 12 bases between them. From germline, CDR1 is SGHTA and CDR2 FQGNSA. The CDR3 length is 15 residues. The CDR3 coding sequence is TGTGCCAGCAGCTTAGATCCTAGCCCCCACAATGAGCAGTTCTTC. This sequence encodes CASSLDPSPHNEQFF.

At least ten counts were recorded for this clonotype. This chain links TRBV12-3 or TRBV12-4 with TRBJ2-2; D is unresolved. The CDR3 runs 14 residues. V was shortened by 1 base and J by 1 base, with 4 bases between the two germline ends. This CDR3 is CASSLEWNTGELFF. DNA for the CDR3: TGTGCCAGCAGTTTAGAGTGGAACACCGGGGAGCTGTTTTTT.

This clonotype was found a few times. The J gene is TRBJ1-4, the V gene TRBV6-5, with no clear D. V gave up 0 bases and J gave up 3 bases, with 11 bases separating them. This CDR3 is built from 16 residues. Germline V gene data show CDR1 as MNHEY and CDR2 as SVGAGI. CDR3: CASSYSRELANEKLFF. CDR3 nucleotides: TGTGCCAGCAGTTACTCGCGGGAGTTGGCTAATGAAAAACTGTTTTTT.

The chain recombines TRBV5-1 with TRBJ1-1, with D unresolved. The V and J ends lost 2 bases and 3 bases respectively, with 17 bases between them. Germline V gene data show CDR1 as SGHRS and CDR2 as YFSETQ. The CDR3 runs to 16 residues. The CDR3 protein is CASSFSGPPGDTEAFF. Here the CDR3 DNA reads TGCGCCAGCAGCTTTTCGGGTCCCCCTGGGGACACTGAAGCTTTCTTT.

This clonotype came up a few times. The chain employs TRBV7-6 and TRBJ2-5; 7 bases match TRBD2. CDR3 size: 14 residues. Unmatched junction bases numbered 10, after V lost 5 bases and J lost 7 bases. Germline CDR1 SGHVS, CDR2 FNYEAQ. The CDR3 DNA is TGTGCCAGCAGCCAGCGGGAAGGTCCACGGACCCAGTACTTC. Translated, it gives CASSQREGPRTQYF.

This clonotype was detected a few times. The chain couples TRBV4-1 to TRBJ1-1, with D hard to call. The germline CDR1 and CDR2 sequences are MGHRA and YSYEKL. The V end was cut by 4 bases, the J end by 1 base, with 7 bases between. The CDR3 is 13 amino acids. The CDR3 region has the DNA TGCGCCAGCAGCCTCCTCTGGAACACTGAAGCTTTCTTT. Encoded protein: CASSLLWNTEAFF.

This clonotype was seen more than once but under ten times. The chain recombines TRBV15 with TRBJ1-1; no firm D call. The CDR3 contains 15 residues. V shed 1 base and J shed 5 bases, with 14 bases lying between them. CDR1 LNHNV and CDR2 YYDKDF come from the germline V gene (reference sequence). The CDR3 region is CATSRASLLGTEAFF. The CDR3, as DNA: TGTGCCACCAGCAGAGCGAGTTTGCTAGGGACTGAAGCTTTCTTT.

Only a few counts were recorded for this clonotype. The V gene is TRBV29-1, the J gene TRBJ1-1; no clear D gene. The V and J ends lost 0 bases and 5 bases respectively, with 13 bases between them. The CDR3 covers 14 residues. Germline values: CDR1 SQVTM, CDR2 ANQGSEA. CDR3 DNA sequence: TGCAGCGTTGAAGAGAGGTGGGAATGGACTGAAGCTTTCTTT. It translates to CSVEERWEWTEAFF.

This chain uses TRBV3-1 with TRBJ2-3, with 8 nucleotides matching TRBD2. Trimming removed 4 bases from V and 4 bases from J; junction bases left unmatched: 10. CDR1 is LGHDT, CDR2 YNNKEL, per germline (reference sequence). The CDR3 has 16 residues. CDR3 amino acids: CASSRSSGGRSDTQYF. In DNA form, the CDR3 reads TGTGCCAGCAGCCGCTCGTCGGGGGGGCGTTCAGATACGCAGTATTTT.

This clonotype turned up a few times. The chain is built from TRBV5-1 and TRBJ1-2; D unresolved. The CDR3 is 15 residues long. V lost 4 bases to trimming and J lost 6 bases, with 19 bases between them. Germline loops: CDR1 SGHRS, CDR2 YFSETQ. CDR3 sequence (DNA): TGCGCCAGCAGCAAGGTTCGAACGGTTGGGGATGGCTACACCTTC. It translates to CASSKVRTVGDGYTF.

The gene calls are TRBV5-1 and TRBJ2-5; TRBD2 matches 7 bases. Germline V gene sequence: CDR1 SGHRS, CDR2 YFSETQ. CDR3 length: 15 amino acids. V was pared by 4 bases and J by 2 bases, with 8 bases of the junction left unmatched. This CDR3 reads CASSAASGRQETQYF. The CDR3 bases are TGCGCCAGCAGCGCCGCTAGCGGACGGCAAGAGACCCAGTACTTC. The variable domain in full, completed from reference TRBV5-1 and TRBJ2-5, reads KAGVTQTPRYLIKTRGQQVTLSCSPISGHRSVSWYQQTPGQGLQFLFEYFSETQRNKGNFPGRFSGRQFSNSRSEMNVSTLELGDSALYLCASSAASGRQETQYFGPGTRLLVL.

At least ten counts were recorded for this clonotype. V gene TRBV5-1 combines with J gene TRBJ2-2; TRBD1 matches at 8 bases. CDR1 and CDR2 (germline): SGHRS, YFSETQ. The CDR3 has 17 residues. V shed 2 bases, J shed 6 bases, and the junction held 12 bases outside the gene matches. DNA of the CDR3: TGCGCCAGCAGCTTTTTCGGGGACAGGATTTACTCCGGGGAGCTGTTTTTT. Protein product: CASSFFGDRIYSGELFF.

The V gene is TRBV10-3, the J gene TRBJ2-5, with no clear D. The V end lost 0 bases, the J end lost 1 base, and 0 bases lay between the germline ends. The CDR3 has 12 amino acids. The germline V gene has CDR1 ENHRY and CDR2 SYGVKD. This CDR3 is CAISESQETQYF. The CDR3 DNA follows: TGTGCCATCAGTGAGTCCCAAGAGACCCAGTACTTC.

The V gene is TRBV9, the J gene TRBJ1-6; D unresolved. Trimming removed 0 bases at V and 6 bases at J, with 13 bases between. The germline gives CDR1 SGDLS, CDR2 YYNGEE. The CDR3 contains 16 residues. CDR3 sequence (DNA): TGTGCCAGCAGCGTAGGGGCAGGCGCGGGTAATTCACCCCTCCACTTT. Its translation: CASSVGAGAGNSPLHF.

This clonotype was seen only a few times. The chain couples TRBV4-3 to TRBJ2-2; TRBD2 agrees at 10 bases. The CDR3 runs to 17 residues. After removal of 1 base from V and 0 bases from J, the junction contained 2 bases not matched to a gene. The germline gives CDR1 LGHNA, CDR2 YSLEER. Here the CDR3 DNA reads TGCGCCAGCAGCCAAGGAAGCGGGGGGGCGAACACCGGGGAGCTGTTTTTT. Protein product: CASSQGSGGANTGELFF.